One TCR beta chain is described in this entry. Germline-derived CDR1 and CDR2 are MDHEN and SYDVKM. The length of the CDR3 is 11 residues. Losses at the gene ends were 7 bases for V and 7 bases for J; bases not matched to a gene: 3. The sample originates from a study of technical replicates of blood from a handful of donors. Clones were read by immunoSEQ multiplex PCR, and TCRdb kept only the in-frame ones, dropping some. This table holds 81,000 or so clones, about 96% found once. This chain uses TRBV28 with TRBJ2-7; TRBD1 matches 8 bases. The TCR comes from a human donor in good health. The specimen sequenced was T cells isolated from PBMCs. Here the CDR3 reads CASIRGREQYF. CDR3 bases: TGTGCCAGCATCAGGGGGCGTGAGCAGTACTTC.